Included here is one TCR beta chain sequence, with context. Its antigen is still unknown. The total RNA came straight from whole blood, and T cells were not sorted beforehand. Germline V gene data show CDR1 as MGHDK and CDR2 as SYGVNS. The CDR3 is made up of 16 amino acids. This sample is drawn from a study of monozygotic twins with inflammatory bowel disease. Study results and limitations: Telling apart the different T cell subtypes was not possible.

For every TCR library, about 4,000 ng of total RNA was used. TCRdb reprocessed the 5' RACE reads, with one entry per CDR3 protein and no DNA. Listed are approximately 400,000 distinct CDR3 sequences; 2% to 3% falls within the top ten. This receptor was obtained from a human donor with ulcerative colitis or Crohn's disease, or a healthy co-twin of an affected twin (not recorded which). The sequenced material came from blood. This chain uses TRBV25-1 with TRBJ1-4; TCRdb proposes TRBD1, but this gene call is untestable without DNA. CDR3 protein: CASSLGRAGVEEKLFF.